These 29 T cell receptor beta chains originate from one sample sequenced in a study of response to subunit inactivated influenza vaccine. TCRdb independently ran MiXCR on the RT-PCR reads; one entry per CDR3 protein. The sample carries around 480,000 distinct CDR3 sequences, approximately 11% recorded once. Sequencing was performed on PBMCs from blood, taken 45 days after vaccination. Receptors originate from a man aged 50 to 60 who received an inactivated influenza vaccine.

This clonotype appeared many times. The CDR3 here is CASSLAGIQNEQYF. In DNA, the CDR3 is TGTGCCAGCAGCTTAGCAGGGATTCAGAACGAGCAGTACTTC. The chain uses TRBV7-6 and TRBJ2-7; D not certain. V was cut by 0 bases and J by 5 bases, with 11 bases left in between. CDR1 is SGHVS, CDR2 FNYEAQ, per germline. The CDR3 has 14 amino acids.

This chain uses TRBV12-3 or TRBV12-4 with TRBJ2-7, with TRBD1 matching 8 bases. The ends lost 5 bases at V and 2 bases at J; junction bases unmatched: 2. CDR3 length: 13 residues. The CDR3 DNA follows: TGTGCCAGCAGTACACAGGGGGCCTACGAGCAGTACTTC. This gives the protein CASSTQGAYEQYF.

The table lists this clonotype with a few counts. The chain recombines TRBV20-1 with TRBJ2-1; TRBD1 aligns across 8 bases. CDR1 DFQATT and CDR2 SNEGSKA come from the germline V gene (reference sequence). This CDR3 is built from 16 residues. The J segment lost 2 bases and the V segment lost 3 bases, leaving 9 bases of the junction unmatched. In nucleotides, the CDR3 is TGCAGTGCTAGGGGACAGGAAACTATCGCCTACAATGAGCAGTTCTTC. It encodes CSARGQETIAYNEQFF.

A few counts support this clonotype. The rearrangement joins TRBV4-3 to TRBJ2-7; perhaps TRBD2 as D (6 bases). This CDR3 comprises 14 residues. Germline V CDR1 and CDR2: LGHNA, YSLEER. Trimming removed 0 bases at V and 2 bases at J, with 8 bases between. CDR3 bases: TGCGCCAGCAGCCAAGATCCGGGGGCCTACGAGCAGTACTTC. This sequence encodes CASSQDPGAYEQYF.

The chain has TRBV7-2 and TRBJ2-5; TRBD2 aligns across 12 bases. V was pared by 6 bases and J by 8 bases, with 13 bases of the junction left unmatched. The CDR3 runs to 16 residues. CDR1 and CDR2 (germline): SGHTA, FQGNSA. CDR3: CASRSGLAGRVDTQYF. The CDR3 region has the DNA TGTGCCAGCAGGAGCGGACTAGCGGGAAGGGTGGACACCCAGTACTTC.

The J gene is TRBJ2-3, the V gene TRBV3-1; 7 nucleotides agree with TRBD2. Unmatched junction bases numbered 7, after V lost 5 bases and J lost 2 bases. The CDR3 runs 15 residues. Germline CDR1 is LGHDT and CDR2 is YNNKEL (reference sequence). Written as DNA, the CDR3 is TGTGCCAGCAGCACTTGGCGGGAGAACACAGATACGCAGTATTTT. This encodes CASSTWRENTDTQYF.

The rearrangement uses TRBV18 and TRBJ2-7, with TRBD1 identical over 9 bases. CDR1 is KGHSH, CDR2 LQKENI, per germline. After removal of 4 bases from V and 7 bases from J, the junction contained 2 bases not matched to a gene. The CDR3 has 12 amino acids. Here the CDR3 reads CASSLGTGEQYF. CDR3 DNA sequence: TGTGCCAGCTCACTCGGGACAGGGGAGCAGTACTTC.

This clonotype was counted many times. The chain is built from TRBV25-1 and TRBJ1-1; a weak D match, TRBD1 (5 bases). The germline CDR1 and CDR2 sequences are MGHDK and SYGVNS. This CDR3 is built from 13 residues. Deletions cut 4 bases from V and 3 bases from J, with 9 bases between. This CDR3 reads CASSGTGYTEAFF. The CDR3 DNA reads TGTGCCAGCAGTGGAACAGGATACACTGAAGCTTTCTTT. Together with reference TRBV25-1 and TRBJ1-1, the CDR3 gives the full variable domain: EADIYQTPRYLVIGTGKKITLECSQTMGHDKMYWYQQDPGMELHLIHYSYGVNSTEKGDLSSESTVSRIRTEHFPLTLESARPSHTSQYLCASSGTGYTEAFFGQGTRLTVV.

This chain connects TRBV6-5 to TRBJ1-2; 8 bases fit TRBD1. Germline V gene sequence: CDR1 MNHEY, CDR2 SVGAGI. The CDR3 has 14 residues. V shed 5 bases, J shed 12 bases, and the junction held 14 bases outside the gene matches. CDR3 region: CASSNMPGTGGHTF. CDR3 nucleotide sequence: TGTGCCAGCAGTAACATGCCCGGGACAGGAGGGCACACCTTC.

The chain has TRBV12-3 or TRBV12-4 and TRBJ1-5; D gene ambiguous. V gave up 6 bases and J gave up 4 bases, with 13 bases separating them. The CDR3 sequence is 14 residues long. The CDR3, as DNA: TGTGCCAGCAGCTTGGTCCGGGAAAATCAGCCCCAGCATTTT. This translates into CASSLVRENQPQHF.

The J gene is TRBJ2-5, the V gene TRBV9; 10 positions agree with TRBD1. CDR1 is SGDLS and CDR2 is YYNGEE in the germline V gene. V shed 3 bases, J shed 5 bases, and the junction held 4 bases outside the gene matches. The CDR3 covers 14 residues. The DNA of the CDR3 is TGTGCCAGCAGCGCGACAGGGGGCATTGAGACCCAGTACTTC. This encodes CASSATGGIETQYF.

This clonotype was counted at least ten times. The CDR3 is CATSDDAVLANNEQFF. CDR3 nucleotide sequence: TGTGCCACCAGTGATGATGCAGTACTAGCTAACAATGAGCAGTTCTTC. The chain combines TRBV24-1 with TRBJ2-1, with D possibly being TRBD2 (6 bases). The CDR3 covers 16 residues. Germline V CDR1 and CDR2: KGHDR, SFDVKD. V dropped 3 bases and J dropped 5 bases, with 16 bases sitting between them.

This clonotype was recorded a few times. This chain joins TRBV10-3 and TRBJ2-1; TRBD1 is a possible D gene (5 bases). The CDR3 has 12 amino acids. Germline values: CDR1 ENHRY, CDR2 SYGVKD. The V and J ends lost 6 bases and 4 bases respectively, with 7 bases between them. CDR3 in DNA: TGTGCCATCAGGACAGAGTACAATGAGCAGTTCTTC. Translating it yields CAIRTEYNEQFF.

The table lists this clonotype with many counts. The J gene is TRBJ2-4, the V gene TRBV12-3 or TRBV12-4; 7 bases map to TRBD1. V shed 0 bases and J 1 base; nucleotides not matched to a gene: 15. The CDR3 totals 20 residues. CDR3 residues: CASSLAMLLNRGSAKNIQYF. The CDR3 nucleotides read TGTGCCAGCAGTTTAGCAATGCTTCTCAACAGGGGATCGGCCAAAAACATTCAGTACTTC.

The V call is TRBV6-2 or TRBV6-3, the J call TRBJ2-7, with D possibly TRBD2 on 7 matching bases. Trimming left V 0 bases short and J 1 base short, with 13 bases between. Germline V lookup: CDR1 MNHEY, CDR2 SVGEGT. The CDR3 extends over 16 amino acids. For the CDR3, the DNA is TGTGCCAGCAGTTACTCGGTGCGGGGGCAGTCCTACGAGCAGTACTTC. This encodes CASSYSVRGQSYEQYF.

The V call is TRBV11-1, the J call TRBJ2-3, with TRBD1 matching over 8 bases. V lost 5 bases to trimming and J lost 1 base; unmatched junction nucleotides: 14. Germline V gene lookup returns CDR1 SGHAT and CDR2 FQDESV (reference sequence). The CDR3 has 18 amino acids. The CDR3 DNA follows: TGTGCCAGCAGCGACCAGGGGGCCTGGGAGCGGGGCACAGATACGCAGTATTTT. Its protein is CASSDQGAWERGTDTQYF.

In this sample, this clonotype turned up a few times. The J gene is TRBJ2-1, the V gene TRBV11-2, with no clear D. The V end lost 4 bases, the J end lost 3 bases, and 7 bases lay between the germline ends. The CDR3 is 13 residues long. From germline, CDR1 is SGHAT and CDR2 FQNNGV. The chain's CDR3 is CASSSILYNEQFF. The CDR3 DNA reads as TGTGCCAGCAGCTCCATACTCTACAATGAGCAGTTCTTC.

This clonotype came up a few times. V gene TRBV29-1 combines with J gene TRBJ2-1; D call uncertain. The ends were cut back, 2 bases at V and 0 bases at J, with 11 bases in the middle. Germline assignment: CDR1 SQVTM and CDR2 ANQGSEA. There are 15 residues in the CDR3. CDR3 region: CSVEQVGISYNEQFF. The CDR3 bases are TGCAGCGTTGAACAGGTCGGAATCTCCTACAATGAGCAGTTCTTC.

This clonotype was found a few times. The rearrangement joins TRBV7-9 to TRBJ2-1, with 8 nucleotides matching TRBD1. CDR1 and CDR2 from the germline V gene are SEHNR and FQNEAQ (reference sequence). V shed 1 base and J 7 bases; nucleotides not matched to a gene: 3. The CDR3 has 14 amino acids. CDR3: CASSLVGQVNEQFF. The CDR3 DNA reads TGTGCCAGCAGCTTAGTGGGACAGGTGAATGAGCAGTTCTTC.

This clonotype turned up a few times. V gene TRBV12-3 or TRBV12-4 combines with J gene TRBJ2-2; 9 nucleotides agree with TRBD1. V gave up 6 bases and J gave up 7 bases; unmatched junction bases: 6. The CDR3 spans 14 residues. CDR3 in DNA: TGTGCCAGCAGCCGACAGGGGGGAGGCGGGGAGCTGTTTTTT. Translated, it gives CASSRQGGGGELFF.

The sample holds many counts of this clonotype. The CDR3 is CASSYSSNEQFF. The DNA for the CDR3 is TGTGCCAGCAGTTACTCTTCCAATGAGCAGTTCTTC. V usage is TRBV12-3 or TRBV12-4 and J usage is TRBJ2-1, with D unresolved. The CDR3 runs to 12 residues. Trimming took 4 bases from V and 6 from J, leaving 7 bases between them.

In this sample, this clonotype turned up many times. The chain combines TRBV5-1 with TRBJ1-5, with 7 bases identical to TRBD1. Germline V gene sequence: CDR1 SGHRS, CDR2 YFSETQ. This CDR3 is built from 14 residues. V was clipped by 4 bases and J by 16 bases; unmatched bases: 17. CDR3 residues: CASSPRPMDRSKHF. CDR3 nucleotide sequence: TGCGCCAGCAGCCCTCGCCCTATGGACAGGTCCAAACATTTT.

This rearrangement joins TRBV4-3 to TRBJ2-3; D uncertain. CDR3 size: 15 residues. V was pared by 0 bases and J by 2 bases, with 9 bases between. CDR1 is LGHNA, CDR2 YSLEER, per germline. The DNA for the CDR3 is TGCGCCAGCAGCCAAGAATGGGCCCACACAGATACGCAGTATTTT. Its protein is CASSQEWAHTDTQYF.

The chain recombines TRBV18 with TRBJ2-1; D possibly matches TRBD1 or TRBD2 (5 bases each). The germline V gene encodes CDR1 KGHSH and CDR2 LQKENI. The V end lost 1 base, the J end lost 9 bases, and 10 bases lay between the germline ends. CDR3 length: 13 amino acids. CDR3 coding DNA: TGTGCCAGCTCACCACTGGGGGATGGTGAGCAGTTCTTC. It codes for CASSPLGDGEQFF.

This clonotype was detected ten times or more. The rearrangement links TRBV7-8 to TRBJ2-3, with D tentatively TRBD1 (6 bases). The CDR3 is 16 residues long. Trimming left V 5 bases short and J 4 bases short, with 19 bases between. Germline CDR1 is SGHVS and CDR2 is FQNEAQ. The CDR3 protein is CASSLRDTPRADTQYF. The CDR3 nucleotides are TGTGCCAGCAGCCTCCGGGACACTCCCCGCGCAGATACGCAGTATTTT.

This chain connects TRBV10-3 to TRBJ1-5; 8 bases match TRBD1. Per the germline V gene, CDR1 is ENHRY and CDR2 is SYGVKD. The CDR3 length is 15 residues. Trimming took 3 bases from V and 9 from J; bases not matched to a gene: 10. The CDR3 loop is CAISERDRSQRPQHF. DNA of the CDR3: TGTGCCATCAGTGAAAGGGACAGGAGCCAACGGCCCCAGCATTTT.

The J gene is TRBJ2-7, the V gene TRBV2; 7 bases map to TRBD2. The CDR3 runs 15 residues. Germline V gives CDR1 SNHLY, CDR2 FYNNEI. V shed 4 bases and J 6 bases; nucleotides not matched to a gene: 12. CDR3 in amino acids: CASSAPSGIGTEQYF. As DNA, the CDR3 is TGTGCCAGCAGTGCTCCGAGCGGGATAGGAACCGAGCAGTACTTC.

The chain couples TRBV6-5 to TRBJ2-5, with D perhaps TRBD1 (5 bases). The V gene's germline CDR1 is MNHEY and CDR2 SVGAGI. V was cut by 2 bases and J by 4 bases, with 5 bases left in between. The CDR3 runs 12 residues. CDR3 DNA: TGTGCCAGCAGTTACAGGGGAGAGACCCAGTACTTC. This sequence encodes CASSYRGETQYF.

The CDR3 nucleotides are TGTGCCATCAGGCGGACTAGCGGGAGTGGAAGCTCCTACAATGAGCAGTTCTTC. Protein product: CAIRRTSGSGSSYNEQFF. The chain couples TRBV10-3 to TRBJ2-1; 13 bases agree with TRBD2. The CDR3 runs 18 residues. V lost 6 bases to trimming and J lost 0 bases; unmatched junction nucleotides: 8. In germline, CDR1 is ENHRY, CDR2 SYGVKD.